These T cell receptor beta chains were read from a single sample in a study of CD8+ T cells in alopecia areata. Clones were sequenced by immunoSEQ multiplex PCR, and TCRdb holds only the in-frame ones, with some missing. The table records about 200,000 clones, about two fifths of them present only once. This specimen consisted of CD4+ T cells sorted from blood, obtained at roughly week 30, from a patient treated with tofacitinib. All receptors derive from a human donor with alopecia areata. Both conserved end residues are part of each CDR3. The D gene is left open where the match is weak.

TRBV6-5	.	CASSSRAGESYEQYF
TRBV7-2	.	CASSSNRRTEQFF
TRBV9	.	CASSQIRGLNYNEQFF
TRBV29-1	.	CSVFSRVEQYF
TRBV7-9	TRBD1	CASSYTGDTEAFF
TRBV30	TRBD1	CAWSVGTVMNTEAFF
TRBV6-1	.	CASSDPGAIQPQHF
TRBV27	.	CASSPQAGRYEQYF
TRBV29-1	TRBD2	CSVDLLAGGREQYF
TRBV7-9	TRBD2	CASSPLGEGGNEQFF
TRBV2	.	CASSDGPGNTIYF
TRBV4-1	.	CASSQEGREDTEAFF
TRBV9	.	CASSVTGSYEQYF